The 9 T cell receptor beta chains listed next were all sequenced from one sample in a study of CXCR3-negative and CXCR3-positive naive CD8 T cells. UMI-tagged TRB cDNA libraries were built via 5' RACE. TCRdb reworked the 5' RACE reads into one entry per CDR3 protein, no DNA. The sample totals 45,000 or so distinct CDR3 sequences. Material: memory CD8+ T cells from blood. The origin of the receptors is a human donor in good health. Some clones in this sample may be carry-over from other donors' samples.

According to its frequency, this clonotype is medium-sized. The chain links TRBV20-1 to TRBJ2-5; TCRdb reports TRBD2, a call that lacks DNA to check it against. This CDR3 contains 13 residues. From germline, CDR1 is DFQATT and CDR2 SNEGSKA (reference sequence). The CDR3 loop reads CSARGLASETQYF.

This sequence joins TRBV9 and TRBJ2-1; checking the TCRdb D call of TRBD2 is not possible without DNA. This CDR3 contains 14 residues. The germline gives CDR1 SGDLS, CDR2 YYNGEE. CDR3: CASSVAGGPNEQFF.

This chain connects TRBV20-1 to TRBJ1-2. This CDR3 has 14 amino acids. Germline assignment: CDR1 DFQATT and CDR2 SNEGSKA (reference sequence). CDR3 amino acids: CSARASDLIGGYTF.

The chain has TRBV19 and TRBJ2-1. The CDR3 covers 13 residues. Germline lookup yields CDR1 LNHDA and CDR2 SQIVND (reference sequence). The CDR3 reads CASGTSGGNEQFF. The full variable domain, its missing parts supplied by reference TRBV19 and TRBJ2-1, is DGGITQSPKYLFRKEGQNVTLSCEQNLNHDAMYWYRQDPGQGLRLIYYSQIVNDFQKGDIAEGYSVSREKKESFPLTVTSAQKNPTAFYLCASGTSGGNEQFFGPGTRLTVL.

The chain's CDR3 is CASSKRGGPHEQFF. The V and J genes are TRBV13 and TRBJ2-1; checking the TCRdb D call of TRBD1 is not possible without DNA. The CDR3 contains 14 residues. Germline assignment: CDR1 PRHDT and CDR2 FYEKMQ (reference sequence).

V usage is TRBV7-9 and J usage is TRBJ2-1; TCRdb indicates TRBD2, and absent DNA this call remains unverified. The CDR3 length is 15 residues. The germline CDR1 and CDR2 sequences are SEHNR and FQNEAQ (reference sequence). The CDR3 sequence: CASSLPLVMGNEQFF.

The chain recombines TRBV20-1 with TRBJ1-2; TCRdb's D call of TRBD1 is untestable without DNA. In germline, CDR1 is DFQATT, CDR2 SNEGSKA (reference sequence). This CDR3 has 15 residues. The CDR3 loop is CSAYVGDTFFYGYTF.

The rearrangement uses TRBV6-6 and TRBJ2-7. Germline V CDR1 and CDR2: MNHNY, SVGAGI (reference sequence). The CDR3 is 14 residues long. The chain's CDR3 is CASSYEQTTYEQYF.

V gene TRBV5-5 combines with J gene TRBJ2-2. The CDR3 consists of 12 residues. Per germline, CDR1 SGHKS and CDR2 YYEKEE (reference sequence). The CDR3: CASETNTGELFF.